Listed here are 5 T cell receptor beta chains from one sample, sequenced in a study of blood T cells in healthy people across ages. PCR was performed a second time for roughly 7 to 11 cycles using a sample-barcoded 5' primer and a J-beta primer mix. TCRdb reprocessed the 5' RACE reads with MiXCR, giving one entry per CDR3 protein. The sample holds 920,000 or so distinct CDR3 sequences, 40% to 50% seen once. Input material: blood. These receptors originate from a woman aged 55-69 years in good health.

The chain carries TRBV3-1 and TRBJ2-7; possibly TRBD2 for D (5 bases). The CDR3 extends over 14 amino acids. V lost 4 bases and J 0 bases, leaving 10 bases between the germline ends. Germline V gene sequence: CDR1 LGHDT, CDR2 YNNKEL (reference sequence). Written as DNA, the CDR3 is TGTGCCAGCAGCCCAGCGGTCCCCTCCTACGAGCAGTACTTC. Translating it yields CASSPAVPSYEQYF.

This chain joins TRBV5-6 and TRBJ2-1; 9 nucleotides line up with TRBD2. With V trimmed by 0 bases and J by 6 bases, 7 bases remained unmatched. Germline V lookup: CDR1 SGHDT, CDR2 YYEEEE. CDR3 length: 16 residues. The CDR3 DNA reads TGTGCCAGCAGCTTGGTCGGTAGCGGGAGTATCAATGAGCAGTTCTTC. Its protein product is CASSLVGSGSINEQFF.

The table lists this clonotype with a few counts. The chain links TRBV4-3 to TRBJ2-7, with 8 bases lining up with TRBD2. Trimming at V came to 0 bases and at J to 4 bases, leaving 5 bases not matched to a gene. The CDR3 runs to 15 residues. Germline CDR1 LGHNA, CDR2 YSLEER. CDR3 loop: CASSQEGTRSYEQYF. The CDR3 nucleotides are TGCGCCAGCAGCCAAGAGGGGACTAGGTCGTACGAGCAGTACTTC.

This clonotype was counted at least ten times. The V and J genes are TRBV20-1 and TRBJ2-5; the match to TRBD2 covers 7 bases. Germline CDR1 DFQATT, CDR2 SNEGSKA (reference sequence). J lost 3 bases, V lost 0 bases, and 10 bases had no gene match. The CDR3 consists of 16 residues. CDR3 region: CSARDRAGEGKETQYF. The CDR3 DNA sequence: TGCAGTGCTAGAGATAGGGCGGGAGAGGGGAAAGAGACCCAGTACTTC.

V gene TRBV6-1 combines with J gene TRBJ2-6, with D possibly being TRBD1 (5 bases). The germline V gene has CDR1 MNHNS and CDR2 SASEGT. CDR3 length: 15 residues. The V gene lost 1 base and the J gene lost 4 bases, with 8 bases spanning the gap. CDR3 bases: TGTGCCAGCAGTGAAGAAGGGGTAGGGGCCAACGTCCTGACTTTC. Residues: CASSEEGVGANVLTF.